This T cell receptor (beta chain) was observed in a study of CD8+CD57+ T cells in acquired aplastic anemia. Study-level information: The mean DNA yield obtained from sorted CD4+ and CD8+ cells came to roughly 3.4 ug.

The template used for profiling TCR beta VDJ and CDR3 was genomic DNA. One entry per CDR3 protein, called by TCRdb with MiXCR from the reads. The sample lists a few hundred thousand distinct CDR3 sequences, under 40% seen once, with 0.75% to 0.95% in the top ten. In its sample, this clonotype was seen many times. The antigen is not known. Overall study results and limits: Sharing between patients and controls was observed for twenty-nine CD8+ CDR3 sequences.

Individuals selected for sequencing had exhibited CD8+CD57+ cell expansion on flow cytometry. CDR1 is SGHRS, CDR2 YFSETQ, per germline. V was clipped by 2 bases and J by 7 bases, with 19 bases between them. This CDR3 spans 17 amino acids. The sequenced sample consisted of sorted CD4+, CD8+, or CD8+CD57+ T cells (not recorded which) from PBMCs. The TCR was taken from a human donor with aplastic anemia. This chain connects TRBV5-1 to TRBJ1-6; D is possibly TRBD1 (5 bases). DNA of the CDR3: TGCGCCAGCAGCTTAGAGACCGGGACGGGAAACAATTCACCCCTCCACTTT. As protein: CASSLETGTGNNSPLHF. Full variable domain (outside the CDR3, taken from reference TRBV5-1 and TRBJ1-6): KAGVTQTPRYLIKTRGQQVTLSCSPISGHRSVSWYQQTPGQGLQFLFEYFSETQRNKGNFPGRFSGRQFSNSRSEMNVSTLELGDSALYLCASSLETGTGNNSPLHFGNGTRLTVT.